The 19 T cell receptor beta chains below all came from one sample that was sequenced in a study of shared clonotypes between healthy human individuals. Method: immunoSEQ multiplex PCR; TCRdb's copy keeps in-frame clones and lacks some. The data hold hundreds of thousands of clones, with approximately 79% observed a single time. The sequenced material came from memory CD4+ T cells sorted from blood. Documented subset: CD45RA-negative fraction. These receptors all stem from a woman aged 25 to 39 in good health.

This clone was counted once. The chain employs TRBV28 and TRBJ2-2; weak D call: TRBD1 (5 bases). Trimming took 5 bases from V and 3 from J, leaving 7 bases between them. The CDR3 spans 13 residues. In germline, CDR1 is MDHEN, CDR2 SYDVKM. CDR3 coding DNA: TGTGCCAGCAGTAAGACAGACACCGGGGAGCTGTTTTTT. Amino acid sequence: CASSKTDTGELFF.

The chain combines TRBV28 with TRBJ1-1; the match to TRBD1 covers 7 bases. Germline values: CDR1 MDHEN, CDR2 SYDVKM. Trimming removed 5 bases from V and 4 bases from J; junction bases left unmatched: 10. The length of the CDR3 is 15 residues. The CDR3 here is CASSDPQGVGTEAFF. The CDR3 DNA is TGTGCCAGCAGTGACCCCCAGGGGGTAGGCACTGAAGCTTTCTTT. The entire variable domain, with the rest obtained from reference TRBV28 and TRBJ1-1, is as follows: DVKVTQSSRYLVKRTGEKVFLECVQDMDHENMFWYRQDPGLGLRLIYFSYDVKMKEKGDIPEGYSVSREKKERFSLILESASTNQTSMYLCASSDPQGVGTEAFFGQGTRLTVV.

The chain links TRBV5-1 to TRBJ2-2, with a tentative D call TRBD2 (6 bases). This CDR3 has 15 amino acids. Germline loops: CDR1 SGHRS, CDR2 YFSETQ. V shed 7 bases and J shed 3 bases, with 16 bases lying between them. CDR3 DNA sequence: TGCGCCAGCTCGGTTTTGTGGGGGGACACCGGGGAGCTGTTTTTT. This codes for CASSVLWGDTGELFF.

The chain combines TRBV2 with TRBJ1-2; D gene ambiguous. The germline V and J ends were trimmed by 4 bases and 4 bases, with 13 bases remaining between them. The CDR3 spans 14 residues. The germline CDR1 and CDR2 sequences are SNHLY and FYNNEI. This CDR3 reads CASSAEGTSYGYTF. The CDR3 DNA reads as TGTGCCAGCAGTGCGGAGGGTACGAGCTATGGCTACACCTTC.

This clone has a count of ten or more. The genes are TRBV5-1 and TRBJ2-7, with TRBD1 identical over 7 bases. The ends lost 0 bases at V and 9 bases at J; junction bases unmatched: 3. The CDR3 loop spans 12 amino acids. CDR1 is SGHRS and CDR2 is YFSETQ in the germline V gene. The CDR3 is CASSLDRGWQYF. The CDR3 nucleotides read TGCGCCAGCAGCTTGGACAGGGGCTGGCAGTACTTC.

The J gene is TRBJ2-7, the V gene TRBV5-6, with D unresolved. CDR3 length: 14 residues. CDR1 and CDR2 from the germline V gene are SGHDT and YYEEEE. V shed 1 base and J shed 0 bases, with 8 bases lying between them. CDR3: CASSLIGFSYEQYF. The CDR3 DNA follows: TGTGCCAGCAGCTTGATTGGCTTCTCCTACGAGCAGTACTTC.

The rearrangement links TRBV5-8 to TRBJ2-3; D perhaps matches TRBD1 (5 bases). Germline CDR1 reads SGHTS; CDR2 reads YDEGEE. The CDR3 runs 12 residues. Trimming shortened V by 9 bases and J by 3 bases, and 11 bases separated the two germline ends. The chain's CDR3 is CANKGQTDTQYF. The CDR3 DNA sequence: TGTGCCAATAAGGGGCAAACAGATACGCAGTATTTT.

The V and J genes are TRBV19 and TRBJ2-3; D may be TRBD2 (5 bases). The germline V and J ends were trimmed by 4 bases and 6 bases, with 11 bases remaining between them. The CDR3 sequence is 13 residues long. Germline CDR1 and CDR2: LNHDA and SQIVND (reference sequence). CDR3 DNA: TGTGCCAGTAGTAAAGGATGGAGGGATACGCAGTATTTT. Translation gives CASSKGWRDTQYF.

This chain connects TRBV7-3 to TRBJ1-2; a possible D gene is TRBD1 (6 bases). From germline, CDR1 is SGHTA and CDR2 FQGTGA. The V gene lost 4 bases and the J gene lost 7 bases, with 13 bases spanning the gap. The CDR3 contains 13 residues. CDR3 sequence reads: CASSSGRGLGYTF. The CDR3 region has the DNA TGTGCCAGCAGCTCCGGACGGGGGCTTGGCTACACCTTC.

This clone has only a few counts. J is TRBJ2-5 and V is TRBV9; D is unresolved. This CDR3 contains 15 residues. Germline assignment: CDR1 SGDLS and CDR2 YYNGEE. Trimming shortened V by 4 bases and J by 1 base, and 14 bases separated the two germline ends. The CDR3 here is CASSRQELPQETQYF. CDR3 bases: TGTGCCAGCAGCCGCCAAGAGCTGCCCCAAGAGACCCAGTACTTC.

About this clone itself: The same CDR3 is also encoded by other DNA sequences in this sample. The chain joins TRBV29-1 to TRBJ2-5; 8 nucleotides line up with TRBD2. V was clipped by 6 bases and J by 3 bases; unmatched bases: 3. The CDR3 is 12 amino acids. Germline-derived CDR1 and CDR2 are SQVTM and ANQGSEA. The CDR3 is CSVRGGEETQYF. The CDR3 DNA reads TGCAGCGTCCGGGGGGGGGAAGAGACCCAGTACTTC.

This clone was seen a few times. This chain links TRBV7-9 with TRBJ1-2; 10 nucleotides align to TRBD1. J lost 7 bases, V lost 5 bases, and 7 bases had no gene match. The CDR3 has 14 amino acids. Germline CDR1 SEHNR, CDR2 FQNEAQ (reference sequence). DNA of the CDR3: TGTGCCAGCAGCCCGGGGGACAGGGGAGGTGGCTACACCTTC. Translating it yields CASSPGDRGGGYTF. Filled out from reference TRBV7-9 and TRBJ1-2, the complete variable domain reads DTGVSQNPRHKITKRGQNVTFRCDPISEHNRLYWYRQTLGQGPEFLTYFQNEAQLEKSRLLSDRFSAERPKGSFSTLEIQRTEQGDSAMYLCASSPGDRGGGYTFGSGTRLTVV.

The chain joins TRBV11-2 to TRBJ2-1; D gene unclear. Germline V lookup: CDR1 SGHAT, CDR2 FQNNGV. The V end was cut by 3 bases, the J end by 5 bases, with 8 bases between. The CDR3 runs to 13 residues. CDR3 sequence: CASSLTVNNEQFF. CDR3 coding DNA: TGTGCCAGCAGCTTGACGGTCAACAATGAGCAGTTCTTC.

The J gene is TRBJ1-5, the V gene TRBV2, with TRBD1 matching over 7 bases. Germline trimming cut 8 bases from V and 0 bases from J; bases unmatched to any gene: 4. Looked up from germline, CDR1 is SNHLY and CDR2 is FYNNEI. The CDR3 is 14 residues long. The CDR3 spells CASQDRNSNQPQHF. The CDR3 nucleotides are TGTGCCAGCCAGGACAGGAATAGCAATCAGCCCCAGCATTTT. The full variable domain, completed using reference TRBV2 and TRBJ1-5, is EPEVTQTPSHQVTQMGQEVILRCVPISNHLYFYWYRQILGQKVEFLVSFYNNEISEKSEIFDDQFSVERPDGSNFTLKIRSTKLEDSAMYFCASQDRNSNQPQHFGDGTRLSIL.

This clone was found a few times. The chain combines TRBV19 with TRBJ2-1; the D gene is possibly TRBD2 (5 bases). In germline, CDR1 is LNHDA, CDR2 SQIVND (reference sequence). The ends were cut back, 10 bases at V and 2 bases at J, with 21 bases in the middle. This CDR3 is built from 16 residues. CDR3 coding DNA: TGTGCCACCGGCCGGACTCCACCTTCCGCCTACAATGAGCAGTTCTTC. Translated, it gives CATGRTPPSAYNEQFF.

The chain uses TRBV5-1 and TRBJ2-4; 7 bases match TRBD1. This CDR3 has 17 residues. J was trimmed by 3 bases and V by 0 bases; bases with no gene match: 9. Germline loops: CDR1 SGHRS, CDR2 YFSETQ. CDR3 sequence reads: CASSLAKGAQGKNIQYF. The CDR3 nucleotides are TGCGCCAGCAGCTTGGCCAAGGGGGCGCAGGGCAAAAACATTCAGTACTTC.

This clone was recorded many times. The chain uses TRBV11-1 and TRBJ2-7; 8 nucleotides line up with TRBD1. V shed 3 bases, J shed 3 bases, and the junction held 7 bases outside the gene matches. CDR1 SGHAT and CDR2 FQDESV come from the germline V gene (reference sequence). The CDR3 is 15 amino acids. CDR3 sequence: CASSFRQGQFYEQYF. CDR3 DNA: TGTGCCAGCAGCTTTAGACAGGGGCAATTCTACGAGCAGTACTTC.

This rearrangement joins TRBV30 to TRBJ1-6, with 7 bases matching TRBD1. The CDR3 is 16 amino acids. After removal of 3 bases from V and 7 bases from J, the junction contained 12 bases not matched to a gene. Germline CDR1 reads GTSNPN; CDR2 reads SVGIG (reference sequence). The CDR3 DNA is TGTGCCTGGAGCCGCGCCCCCGGGACAGAGAATTCACCCCTCCACTTT. The encoded protein is CAWSRAPGTENSPLHF.

The V call is TRBV5-1, the J call TRBJ2-3; 9 bases are a match to TRBD1. Trimming removed 0 bases from V and 3 bases from J; junction bases left unmatched: 8. Germline V gene data show CDR1 as SGHRS and CDR2 as YFSETQ. The CDR3 sequence is 17 residues long. CDR3 bases: TGCGCCAGCAGCTTGGCCATGGGGACAGGGTATACAGATACGCAGTATTTT. It encodes CASSLAMGTGYTDTQYF.